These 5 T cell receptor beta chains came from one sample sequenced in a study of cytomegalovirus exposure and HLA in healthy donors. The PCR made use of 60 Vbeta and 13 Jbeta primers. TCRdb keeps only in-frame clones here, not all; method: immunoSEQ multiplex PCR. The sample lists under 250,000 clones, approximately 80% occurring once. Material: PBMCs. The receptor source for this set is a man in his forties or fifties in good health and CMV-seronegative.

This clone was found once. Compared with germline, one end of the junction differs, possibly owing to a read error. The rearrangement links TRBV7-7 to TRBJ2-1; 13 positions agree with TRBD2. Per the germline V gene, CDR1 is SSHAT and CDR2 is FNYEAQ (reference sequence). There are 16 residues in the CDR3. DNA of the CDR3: TGTGCTAGCAGCTCACCGGGACTAGCGGGGAACAATGAGCAGTTCTTC. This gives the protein CASSSPGLAGNNEQFF.

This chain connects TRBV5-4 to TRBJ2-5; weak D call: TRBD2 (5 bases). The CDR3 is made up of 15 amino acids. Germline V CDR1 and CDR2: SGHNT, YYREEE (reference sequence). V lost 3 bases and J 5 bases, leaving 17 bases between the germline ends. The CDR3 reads CASSSSRTSRETQYF. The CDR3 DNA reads TGTGCCAGCAGCTCCTCTCGGACTTCCCGGGAGACCCAGTACTTC.

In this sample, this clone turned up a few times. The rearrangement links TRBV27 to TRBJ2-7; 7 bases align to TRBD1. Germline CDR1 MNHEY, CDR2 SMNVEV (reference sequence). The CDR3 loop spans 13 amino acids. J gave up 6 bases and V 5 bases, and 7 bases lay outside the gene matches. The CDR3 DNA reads TGTGCCAGCAGTCTCCAGGGGGTAGGCGAGCAGTACTTC. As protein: CASSLQGVGEQYF.

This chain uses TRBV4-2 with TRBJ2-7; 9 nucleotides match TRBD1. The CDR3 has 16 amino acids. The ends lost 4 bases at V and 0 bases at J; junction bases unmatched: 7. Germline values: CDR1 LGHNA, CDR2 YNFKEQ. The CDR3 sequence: CASSPAGQGPSYEQYF. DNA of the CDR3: TGTGCCAGCAGCCCAGCGGGACAGGGTCCCTCCTACGAGCAGTACTTC.

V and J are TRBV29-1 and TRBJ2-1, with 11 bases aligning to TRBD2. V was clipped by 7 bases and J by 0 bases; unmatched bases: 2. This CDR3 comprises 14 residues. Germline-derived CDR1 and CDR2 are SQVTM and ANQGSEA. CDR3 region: CSATSGSSYNEQFF. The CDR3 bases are TGCAGCGCAACTAGCGGGAGCTCCTACAATGAGCAGTTCTTC.